This TCR beta chain is from a study of PD-L1 blockade in urothelial cancer (dated by TCRdb to 2017 to 2019). About the investigation overall: Therapy was started at some point between 2014 and 2016 for all patients, and atezolizumab 1,200 mg was administered intravenously every 3 weeks. About 85% of the roughly 29 patients were males with bladder-origin urothelial cancer, and 18 of 29 reported a prior smoking history. Pretreatment blood TCR-seq was available for twenty-nine patients, at least one posttreatment blood collection was obtained for 25 or so patients, and tumor TCR-seq was available for 25 or so patients. The study was an exploratory multi-omic analysis of somatic, immune and clinical correlates of response to PD-L1 blockade with atezolizumab in urothelial cancer. Pretreatment tumor samples and matched peripheral blood, collected serially before and after atezolizumab treatment, underwent TCR sequencing. In the same patients who had TCR sequencing, pretreatment tumors also underwent whole exome sequencing and RNA sequencing. Blood samples gave a median of about 140,000 T cells and approximately 80,000 unique TCRs, with a median clonality of approximately 0.08. Patients had an ECOG performance status of 0 or 1 and had received between 0 and 3 prior chemotherapy regimens. Roughly 10 patients achieved durable clinical benefit and some 20 did not. Blood samples were analyzed at 3 weeks after treatment start (second dose) and at 6 weeks after treatment start. Durable clinical benefit meant progression-free survival longer than 6 months, and TCR features were also tested against progression-free and overall survival. On the study overall, not on this receptor specifically: Improved progression-free and overall survival was associated with having pretreatment peripheral blood TCR clonality below the median. Greater expansion of tumor-associated TCR clones in peripheral blood 3 weeks after the start of treatment was observed in patients with durable benefit (n of about 21, p = 0.022). Because of the small sample size (n ≈ 29) and the many exploratory analyses performed, the results are intended to be regarded as hypothesis-generating.

The time point label on this specimen signifies: peripheral blood 6 weeks after treatment start. A total of under 35 patients with locally advanced or metastatic urothelial carcinoma, treated at Memorial Sloan Kettering on a trial protocol, made up the cohort. Peripheral blood mononuclear cells were collected pretreatment and during treatment, at between 1 and 8 total time points per patient. The Qiagen DNeasy Blood extraction kit was used to purify genomic DNA from total PBMCs and from tumor samples. PBMCs were collected pretreatment and during treatment, and were isolated and stored as previously described. Synthetic TCR analog templates were spiked into each PCR to estimate absolute template abundance from read counts. TCRbeta CDR3 regions were amplified from genomic DNA with bias-controlled V and J gene primers using the immunoSEQ assay. Rearranged TCRbeta segments were sequenced at approximately 20X coverage. In the authors' own workflow: Clustering was used to correct sequencing errors, and CDR3s were annotated against IMGT to assign V, D and J genes. Out-of-frame and stop-codon sequences were excluded, and only productive TCRbeta rearrangements were used in downstream analyses. To compute clonality, Shannon entropy was normalized by the log of the number of unique productive sequences and then subtracted from one. Clones differing between time points or between blood and tumor were identified by Fisher's exact test with Benjamini-Hochberg correction at adjusted p below 0.01. The table comes from immuneACCESS by way of TCRdb, which keeps in-frame sequences with V and J called. Part of the clones is missing from these tables; in studies checked, under half for an unresolved V gene and the rest for unknown reasons. The V and J calls and clone size were taken over from that table, and D and trimming were inferred from the DNA. The sample has 100,000 to 150,000 clones on record, around 86% of them singletons. The leading ten clones occupy 2.4% of the sample.

Between the V and J ends, shortened by 0 bases and 5 bases respectively, the junction contains 12 bases. Per the germline V gene, SGHTS is the CDR1 and YDEGEE is the CDR2. Taken from cysteine to phenylalanine, the CDR3 has 15 residues. Left in the record is the CDR3 DNA by itself, 45 bases read in frame from the first base. Comment on this clone: It lacks a known antigen. No much larger clone is present one base from it, and per-base qualities are unavailable.

The sample was PBMCs, taken around atezolizumab (anti-PD-L1) treatment. Rearrangement joined TRBV5-8 to TRBJ1-5, and TRBD1 may be the D gene, going by 5 matching bases. The receptor was isolated from a man aged 50 to 60 with urothelial cancer. The CDR3 protein is CASSLARAGHQPQHF. The DNA sequence reads TGTGCCAGCAGCTTGGCTCGGGCAGGGCATCAGCCCCAGCATTTT.